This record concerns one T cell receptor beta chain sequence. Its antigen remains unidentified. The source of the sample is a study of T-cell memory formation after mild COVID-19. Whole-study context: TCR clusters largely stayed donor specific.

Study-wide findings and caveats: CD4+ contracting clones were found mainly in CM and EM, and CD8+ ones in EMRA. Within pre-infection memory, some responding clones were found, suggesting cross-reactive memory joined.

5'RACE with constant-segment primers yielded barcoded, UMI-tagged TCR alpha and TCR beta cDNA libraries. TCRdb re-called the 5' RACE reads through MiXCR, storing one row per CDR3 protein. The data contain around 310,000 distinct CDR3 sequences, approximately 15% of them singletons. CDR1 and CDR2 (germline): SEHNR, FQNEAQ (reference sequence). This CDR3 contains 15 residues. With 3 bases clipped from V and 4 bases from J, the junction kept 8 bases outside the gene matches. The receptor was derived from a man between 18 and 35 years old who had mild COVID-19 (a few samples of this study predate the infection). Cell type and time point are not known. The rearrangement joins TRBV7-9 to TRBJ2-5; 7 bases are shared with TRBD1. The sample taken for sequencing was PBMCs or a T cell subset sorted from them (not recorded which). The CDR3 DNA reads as TGTGCCAGCAGCTTCTCAAGGACAGGAGGAGAGACCCAGTACTTC. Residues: CASSFSRTGGETQYF. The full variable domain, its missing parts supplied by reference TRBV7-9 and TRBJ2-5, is DTGVSQNPRHKITKRGQNVTFRCDPISEHNRLYWYRQTLGQGPEFLTYFQNEAQLEKSRLLSDRFSAERPKGSFSTLEIQRTEQGDSAMYLCASSFSRTGGETQYFGPGTRLLVL.